This T cell receptor beta chain was documented in a study of CD8 T cells in ankylosing spondylitis. MiXCR, run by TCRdb on the 5' RACE reads, gives a single entry per CDR3 protein. The sample holds around 330,000 distinct CDR3 sequences; roughly 10% are singletons and the top ten take about 10%. The study, taken as a whole, reports: Seemingly characteristic of ankylosing spondylitis blood was a TCR beta motif consisting of several highly homologous variants. According to the report, clones linked to the disease were significantly enriched in matched synovial fluid samples taken from ankylosing spondylitis patients.

At least ten counts were recorded for this clonotype. No antigen is known for it. The CDR3 contains 12 residues. In germline, CDR1 is MRHNA, CDR2 SNTAGT. Unmatched junction bases numbered 5, after V lost 6 bases and J lost 6 bases. The sequenced material came from blood, either unsorted or a sorted T cell fraction (not recorded which). This rearrangement joins TRBV6-4 to TRBJ2-7; 7 bases fit TRBD2. The receptor's source is a female donor with ankylosing spondylitis or in good health (not recorded which). This chain's CDR3 is CASSGLVREQYF. CDR3 in DNA: TGTGCCAGCAGCGGACTAGTTCGCGAGCAGTACTTC.